These T cell receptor beta chains were read from a single sample in a study of T cells in Graves' hyperthyroidism and ophthalmopathy. TCRdb re-derived calls from the multiplex PCR reads in MiXCR, one entry per CDR3 protein. The sample comprises about 640,000 distinct CDR3 sequences, less than 25% of which are singletons, and approximately 30% rests with the top ten. Sequenced sample: blood. The source of these receptors is a man aged 25 to 45 with Graves' ophthalmopathy. CDR3s leave out the opening cysteine and the closing phenylalanine or tryptophan.

v_call,j_call,cdr3_aa
TRBV5-6,TRBJ1-5,ASSLSGWDQPQH
TRBV28,TRBJ2-2,ASSLRGRPGELF
TRBV5-1,TRBJ1-1,ASSPGHSNTKAF
TRBV2,TRBJ2-5,ASSGDWNQETQY
TRBV6-2/TRBV6-3,TRBJ2-1,ASSFDRARFYEQF
TRBV3-1,TRBJ2-1,ASSQDRVYNEQF
TRBV5-4,TRBJ2-2,ASSFRGRDTGELF
TRBV5-1,TRBJ2-7,ASSEGLSEQY
TRBV2,TRBJ2-1,ASSDETSAYNEQF
TRBV7-8,TRBJ2-1,ASSLAEGAGYNEQF
TRBV9,TRBJ2-1,ASSASGTGVNEQF
TRBV4-3,TRBJ2-5,ASSQDAGVGPRQETQY
TRBV13,TRBJ2-3,ASSLVGTGGLTQY
TRBV28,TRBJ1-2,ASSYSVRGSSYYGYT
TRBV28,TRBJ2-7,ASSPPGGHRGRGEQY
TRBV7-2,TRBJ2-7,ASSLAVHRDYLSYEQY
TRBV11-2,TRBJ2-5,ASCLAQETQY
TRBV7-2,TRBJ2-4,ASSRNPAKNIQY
TRBV12-3/TRBV12-4,TRBJ1-5,ASSLQASNQPQH
TRBV24-1,TRBJ2-7,ATGGGPYEQY
TRBV4-3,TRBJ2-7,ASSQDSEAYEQY
TRBV12-3/TRBV12-4,TRBJ2-5,ASSLGEQETQY
TRBV19,TRBJ2-2,ASRYSGTGELF
TRBV28,TRBJ2-2,ASSPPGQGNTGELF
TRBV12-3/TRBV12-4,TRBJ2-3,AGTLGLFTDTQY
TRBV5-1,TRBJ2-1,ASSVTSGRAGEQF
TRBV12-3/TRBV12-4,TRBJ1-5,ASSFSEYNQPQH
TRBV5-1,TRBJ2-2,ASSLEQGVYTGELF
TRBV6-5,TRBJ2-3,ASSYSTGIGAGVTDTQY
TRBV6-1,TRBJ1-5,ASKAVKSSNQPQH
TRBV6-1,TRBJ1-3,ASKGGLTGGNTIY
TRBV12-3/TRBV12-4,TRBJ2-1,ASSLSDKPYNEQF
TRBV27,TRBJ2-7,ASSPGLAFHEQY
TRBV20-1,TRBJ1-6,SAREAYRGGNSPLH
TRBV20-1,TRBJ2-7,SAIRGRNEQY
TRBV6-1,TRBJ2-1,ASGLLGMNGEQF
TRBV28,TRBJ1-2,ASSLLPPGGNGYT
TRBV20-1,TRBJ2-5,SASGETQY
TRBV6-2/TRBV6-3,TRBJ2-1,ASSLKLGNEQF
TRBV7-9,TRBJ1-2,ASSLGSEIYGYT
TRBV18,TRBJ2-4,ASSPPGGDGNIQY
TRBV28,TRBJ2-5,ASSLETFLQETQY
TRBV5-1,TRBJ1-3,ASSLSAGSGNTIY
TRBV6-2/TRBV6-3,TRBJ1-1,ASSIRQGPTEAF
TRBV2,TRBJ2-2,ASMGSSGEKNTGELF
TRBV12-3/TRBV12-4,TRBJ2-5,ASSAFGETQY
TRBV4-1,TRBJ1-4,ASSQDNEKLF
TRBV6-1,TRBJ2-1,ASSYSITNEQF
TRBV5-5,TRBJ1-2,ASSLKGTGGFGYT
TRBV2,TRBJ2-7,AALRIAGNYEQY
TRBV28,TRBJ2-5,ASSSAVLGGETQY
TRBV5-5,TRBJ2-3,ASSLYGEGSSTDTQY
TRBV20-1,TRBJ2-7,SARDGAGIYEQY
TRBV7-8,TRBJ2-1,ASSSRPGAGEQF
TRBV4-1,TRBJ1-1,ASSESQVGMNTEAF
TRBV5-5,TRBJ2-7,ASSLAGTSGSSYEQY
TRBV4-3,TRBJ2-6,ASSQYSGANVLT
TRBV6-1,TRBJ2-3,ASSEVQGSTDTQY
TRBV28,TRBJ1-1,ASSLDAPNTEAF
TRBV4-3,TRBJ1-1,ASSQEGRGANTEAF